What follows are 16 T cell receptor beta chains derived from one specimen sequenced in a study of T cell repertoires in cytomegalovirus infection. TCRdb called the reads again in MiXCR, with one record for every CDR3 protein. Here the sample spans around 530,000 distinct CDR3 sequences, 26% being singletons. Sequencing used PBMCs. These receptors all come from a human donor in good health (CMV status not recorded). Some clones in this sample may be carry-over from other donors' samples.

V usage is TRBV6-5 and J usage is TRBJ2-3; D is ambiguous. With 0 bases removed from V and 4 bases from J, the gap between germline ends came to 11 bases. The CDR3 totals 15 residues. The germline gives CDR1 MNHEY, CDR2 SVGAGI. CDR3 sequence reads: CASSYSDFGSDTQYF. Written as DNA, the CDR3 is TGTGCCAGCAGTTACTCTGACTTCGGGTCAGATACGCAGTATTTT.

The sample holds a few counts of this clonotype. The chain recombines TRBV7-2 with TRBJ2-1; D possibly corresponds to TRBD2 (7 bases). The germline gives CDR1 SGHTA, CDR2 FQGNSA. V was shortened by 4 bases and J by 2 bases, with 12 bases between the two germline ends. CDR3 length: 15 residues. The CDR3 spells CASSSMGGPYNEQFF. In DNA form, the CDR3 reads TGTGCCAGCAGCTCCATGGGGGGGCCCTACAATGAGCAGTTCTTC. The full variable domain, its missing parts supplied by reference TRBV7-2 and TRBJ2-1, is GAGVSQSPSNKVTEKGKDVELRCDPISGHTALYWYRQSLGQGLEFLIYFQGNSAPDKSGLPSDRFSAERTGGSVSTLTIQRTQQEDSAVYLCASSSMGGPYNEQFFGPGTRLTVL.

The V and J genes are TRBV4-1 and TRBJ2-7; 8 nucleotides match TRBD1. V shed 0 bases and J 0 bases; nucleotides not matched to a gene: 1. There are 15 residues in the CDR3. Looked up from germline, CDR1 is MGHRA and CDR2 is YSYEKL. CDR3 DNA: TGCGCCAGCAGCCAAGAGGACAGGGTCTCCTACGAGCAGTACGTC. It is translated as CASSQEDRVSYEQYV.

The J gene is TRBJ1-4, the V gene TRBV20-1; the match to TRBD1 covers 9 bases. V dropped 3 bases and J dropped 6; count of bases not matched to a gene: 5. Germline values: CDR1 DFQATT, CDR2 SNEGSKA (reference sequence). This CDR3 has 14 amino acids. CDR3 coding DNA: TGCAGTGCTAGGCCGGGACAGGGTGATGAAAAACTGTTTTTT. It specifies CSARPGQGDEKLFF.

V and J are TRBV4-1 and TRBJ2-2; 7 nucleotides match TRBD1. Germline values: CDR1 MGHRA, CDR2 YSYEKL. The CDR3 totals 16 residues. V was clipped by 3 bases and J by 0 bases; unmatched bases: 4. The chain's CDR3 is CASSHLGQSNTGELFF. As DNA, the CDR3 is TGCGCCAGCAGCCATTTGGGACAGTCGAACACCGGGGAGCTGTTTTTT.

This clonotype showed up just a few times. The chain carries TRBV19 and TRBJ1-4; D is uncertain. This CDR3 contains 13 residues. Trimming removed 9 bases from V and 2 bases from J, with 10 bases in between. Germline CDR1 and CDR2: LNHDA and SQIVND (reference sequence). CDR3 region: CASKGVTNEKLFF. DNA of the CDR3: TGTGCCAGCAAAGGAGTGACTAATGAAAAACTGTTTTTT. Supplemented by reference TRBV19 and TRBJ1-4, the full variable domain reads DGGITQSPKYLFRKEGQNVTLSCEQNLNHDAMYWYRQDPGQGLRLIYYSQIVNDFQKGDIAEGYSVSREKKESFPLTVTSAQKNPTAFYLCASKGVTNEKLFFGSGTQLSVL.

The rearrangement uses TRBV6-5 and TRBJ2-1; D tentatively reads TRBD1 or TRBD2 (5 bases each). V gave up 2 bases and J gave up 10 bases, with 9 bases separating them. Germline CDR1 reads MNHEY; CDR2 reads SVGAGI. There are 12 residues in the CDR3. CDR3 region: CASSYVWGEQFF. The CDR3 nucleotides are TGTGCCAGCAGTTACGTCTGGGGGGAGCAGTTCTTC.

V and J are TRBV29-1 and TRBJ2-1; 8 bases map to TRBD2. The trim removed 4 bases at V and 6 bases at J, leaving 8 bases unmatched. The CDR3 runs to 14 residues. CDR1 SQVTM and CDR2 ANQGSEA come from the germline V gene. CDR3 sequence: CSVAEAGGPNEQFF. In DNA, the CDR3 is TGCAGCGTTGCAGAGGCGGGAGGACCCAATGAGCAGTTCTTC.

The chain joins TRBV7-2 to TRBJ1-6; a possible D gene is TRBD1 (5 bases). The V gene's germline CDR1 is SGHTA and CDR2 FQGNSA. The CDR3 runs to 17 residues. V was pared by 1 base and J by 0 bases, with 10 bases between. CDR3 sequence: CASSLDGRGSYNSPLHF. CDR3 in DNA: TGTGCCAGCAGCTTAGATGGTAGGGGCTCCTATAATTCACCCCTCCACTTT.

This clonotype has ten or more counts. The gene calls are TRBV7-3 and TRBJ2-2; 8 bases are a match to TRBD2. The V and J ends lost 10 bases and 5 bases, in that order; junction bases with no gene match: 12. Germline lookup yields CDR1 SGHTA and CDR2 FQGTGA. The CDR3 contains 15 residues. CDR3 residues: CATSPRGGGTGELFF. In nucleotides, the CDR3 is TGTGCCACCTCCCCCCGGGGCGGGGGGACCGGGGAGCTGTTTTTT.

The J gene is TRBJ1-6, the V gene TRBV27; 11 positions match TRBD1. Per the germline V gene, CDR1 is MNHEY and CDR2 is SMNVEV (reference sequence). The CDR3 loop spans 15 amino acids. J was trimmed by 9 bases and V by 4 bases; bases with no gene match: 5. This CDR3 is CASSSWTGGGSPLHF. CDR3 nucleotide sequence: TGTGCCAGCAGTTCCTGGACAGGGGGCGGTTCACCCCTCCACTTT.

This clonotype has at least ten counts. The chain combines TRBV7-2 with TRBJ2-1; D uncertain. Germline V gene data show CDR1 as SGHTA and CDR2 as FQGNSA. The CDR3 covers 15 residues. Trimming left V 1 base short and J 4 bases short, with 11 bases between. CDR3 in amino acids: CASSLGIASYNEQFF. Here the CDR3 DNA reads TGTGCCAGCAGCTTAGGGATAGCTAGTTACAATGAGCAGTTCTTC.

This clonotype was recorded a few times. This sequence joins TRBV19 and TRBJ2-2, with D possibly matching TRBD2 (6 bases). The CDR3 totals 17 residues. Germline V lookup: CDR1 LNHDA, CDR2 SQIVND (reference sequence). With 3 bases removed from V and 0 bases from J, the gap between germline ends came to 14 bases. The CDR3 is CASSISGVSANTGELFF. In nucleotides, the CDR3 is TGTGCCAGTAGTATCTCGGGAGTATCGGCGAACACCGGGGAGCTGTTTTTT.

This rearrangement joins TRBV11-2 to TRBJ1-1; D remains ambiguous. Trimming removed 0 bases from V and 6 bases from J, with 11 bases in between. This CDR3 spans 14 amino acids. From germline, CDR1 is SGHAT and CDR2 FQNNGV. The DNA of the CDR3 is TGTGCCAGCAGCTTAGATCCGGGTACCGCTGAAGCTTTCTTT. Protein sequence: CASSLDPGTAEAFF.

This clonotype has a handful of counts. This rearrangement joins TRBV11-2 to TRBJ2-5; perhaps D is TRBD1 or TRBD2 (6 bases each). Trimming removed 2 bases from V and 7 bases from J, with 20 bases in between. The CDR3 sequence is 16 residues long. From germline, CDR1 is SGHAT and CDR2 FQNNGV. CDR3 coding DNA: TGTGCCAGCAGCTTAATCGGGGGCAGTCAAATTGGGACCCAGTACTTC. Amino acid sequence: CASSLIGGSQIGTQYF. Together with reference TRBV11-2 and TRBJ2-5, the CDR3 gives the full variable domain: EAGVAQSPRYKIIEKRQSVAFWCNPISGHATLYWYQQILGQGPKLLIQFQNNGVVDDSQLPKDRFSAERLKGVDSTLKIQPAKLEDSAVYLCASSLIGGSQIGTQYFGPGTRLLVL.

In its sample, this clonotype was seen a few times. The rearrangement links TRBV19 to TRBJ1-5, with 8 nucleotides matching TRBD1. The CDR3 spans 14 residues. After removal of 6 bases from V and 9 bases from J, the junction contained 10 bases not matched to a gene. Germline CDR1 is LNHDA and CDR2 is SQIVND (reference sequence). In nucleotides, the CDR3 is TGTGCCAGTAGGGACAGGGTCCCGAGGATGCCCCAGCATTTT. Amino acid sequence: CASRDRVPRMPQHF. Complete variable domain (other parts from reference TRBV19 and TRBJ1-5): DGGITQSPKYLFRKEGQNVTLSCEQNLNHDAMYWYRQDPGQGLRLIYYSQIVNDFQKGDIAEGYSVSREKKESFPLTVTSAQKNPTAFYLCASRDRVPRMPQHFGDGTRLSIL.